These 16 T cell receptor beta chains came from one sample sequenced in a study of blood T cell repertoires in COVID-19. Clones were read by immunoSEQ multiplex PCR, and TCRdb kept only the in-frame ones, dropping some. The table shows roughly 200,000 clones, with 88% occurring only once. Sample: peripheral blood. Receptor source: a man aged 45 to 65 with COVID-19, enrolled during active disease.

The chain joins TRBV27 to TRBJ2-2; D remains ambiguous. The length of the CDR3 is 15 residues. V lost 2 bases and J 1 base, leaving 8 bases between the germline ends. Germline CDR1 is MNHEY and CDR2 is SMNVEV (reference sequence). CDR3 nucleotides: TGTGCCAGCAGTTTAACCCCCGGGAACACCGGGGAGCTGTTTTTT. Translation gives CASSLTPGNTGELFF.

The chain employs TRBV19 and TRBJ2-7; perhaps TRBD2 as D (5 bases). This CDR3 contains 14 residues. Trimming removed 5 bases at V and 4 bases at J, with 15 bases between. Germline V CDR1 and CDR2: LNHDA, SQIVND (reference sequence). The CDR3 loop reads CASSPRTANYEQYF. CDR3 bases: TGTGCCAGTAGTCCCCGGACTGCAAATTACGAGCAGTACTTC.

This clone was seen once. DNA for the CDR3: TGTGCCAGCAGTGAAGGGGACAGCTCCTACAATGAGCAGTTCTTC. Amino acid sequence: CASSEGDSSYNEQFF. The chain links TRBV2 to TRBJ2-1, with TRBD1 identical over 7 bases. V lost 1 base to trimming and J lost 0 bases; unmatched junction nucleotides: 0. The CDR3 totals 15 residues. Germline values: CDR1 SNHLY, CDR2 FYNNEI.

The chain carries TRBV19 and TRBJ2-3; possibly TRBD1 for D (5 bases). Germline V gene lookup returns CDR1 LNHDA and CDR2 SQIVND (reference sequence). The CDR3 is 16 residues long. The V gene lost 3 bases and the J gene lost 2 bases, with 15 bases spanning the gap. CDR3 coding DNA: TGTGCCAGTAGTATTGGCCCAGGGAAGCCCACAGATACGCAGTATTTT. Residues: CASSIGPGKPTDTQYF.

CDR3 residues: CSASGTRHTEAFF. CDR3 DNA: TGCAGTGCGAGTGGGACAAGGCACACTGAAGCTTTCTTT. This chain joins TRBV20-1 and TRBJ1-1; TRBD1 is a possible D gene (6 bases). CDR3 size: 13 residues. Trimming shortened V by 6 bases and J by 3 bases, and 14 bases separated the two germline ends. Germline CDR1 DFQATT, CDR2 SNEGSKA (reference sequence).

The genes are TRBV2 and TRBJ1-1, with D hard to call. The V gene lost 6 bases and the J gene lost 1 base, with 9 bases spanning the gap. The CDR3 sequence is 13 residues long. Per germline, CDR1 SNHLY and CDR2 FYNNEI. The CDR3 loop reads CASRTRENTEAFF. DNA of the CDR3: TGTGCCAGCAGAACTCGGGAGAACACTGAAGCTTTCTTT.

The chain recombines TRBV12-3 or TRBV12-4 with TRBJ2-7; D is possibly TRBD2 (6 bases). The CDR3 spans 13 residues. V was shortened by 8 bases and J by 5 bases, with 16 bases between the two germline ends. DNA of the CDR3: TGTGCCAGCGCCAATAGCGGCACCAACGAGCAGTACTTC. Translated: CASANSGTNEQYF.

The chain is built from TRBV29-1 and TRBJ1-2; no reliable D call. CDR1 is SQVTM, CDR2 ANQGSEA, per germline. The CDR3 has 13 amino acids. CDR3 protein: CSTSAGSSNGYTF. The CDR3 DNA reads TGCAGTACCAGTGCGGGGAGTTCTAATGGCTACACCTTC.

The genes are TRBV4-3 and TRBJ1-1, with 7 bases matching TRBD1. The CDR3 has 13 amino acids. With V trimmed by 3 bases and J by 6 bases, 4 bases remained unmatched. Germline V gives CDR1 LGHNA, CDR2 YSLEER. In DNA, the CDR3 is TGCGCCAGCAGCCACCAGGGGGGACCTGAAGCTTTCTTT. Its translation: CASSHQGGPEAFF.

V is TRBV4-2 and J is TRBJ2-2, with D uncertain. The CDR3 length is 13 residues. Germline loops: CDR1 LGHNA, CDR2 YNFKEQ. V dropped 3 bases and J dropped 7 bases, with 9 bases sitting between them. The CDR3 DNA follows: TGTGCCAGCAGCCAGAGGAGAGTCGGGGAGCTGTTTTTT. This codes for CASSQRRVGELFF.

This chain uses TRBV4-3 with TRBJ1-5; D not resolved. V lost 0 bases and J lost 0, with 9 bases in between. The CDR3 covers 16 residues. CDR1 and CDR2 (germline): LGHNA, YSLEER. CDR3 residues: CASSQEAHLSNQPQHF. The CDR3 DNA reads TGCGCCAGCAGCCAAGAGGCACACCTTAGCAATCAGCCCCAGCATTTT.

V and J are TRBV30 and TRBJ2-7; D remains ambiguous. The CDR3 is 14 residues long. The V end was cut by 4 bases, the J end by 5 bases, with 18 bases between. The V gene's germline CDR1 is GTSNPN and CDR2 SVGIG (reference sequence). CDR3 nucleotide sequence: TGTGCCTGGACCCCCCCACGGTTCGTTGACGAGCAGTACTTC. Translating gives CAWTPPRFVDEQYF.

J is TRBJ2-7 and V is TRBV4-2; tentatively, D is TRBD1 (7 bases). Germline loops: CDR1 LGHNA, CDR2 YNFKEQ. The ends were cut back, 1 base at V and 5 bases at J, with 18 bases in the middle. This CDR3 has 16 amino acids. The CDR3 loop is CASSQVAGRGVDEQYF. The CDR3 DNA reads as TGTGCCAGCAGCCAAGTTGCGGGCAGGGGGGTTGACGAGCAGTACTTC.

The V and J genes are TRBV7-8 and TRBJ2-3; 10 bases fit TRBD2. Germline assignment: CDR1 SGHVS and CDR2 FQNEAQ. The CDR3 spans 18 residues. V shed 4 bases and J 2 bases; nucleotides not matched to a gene: 12. The chain's CDR3 is CASSSGPPTSGFTDTQYF. The CDR3 DNA is TGTGCCAGCAGCTCAGGGCCCCCGACTAGCGGGTTCACAGATACGCAGTATTTT.

This rearrangement joins TRBV19 to TRBJ1-4, with 7 bases lining up with TRBD1. The germline CDR1 and CDR2 sequences are LNHDA and SQIVND (reference sequence). With V trimmed by 5 bases and J by 7 bases, 7 bases remained unmatched. The CDR3 consists of 14 residues. CDR3 region: CASSQTGIAEKLFF. The DNA for the CDR3 is TGTGCCAGTAGTCAGACAGGGATAGCTGAAAAACTGTTTTTT.

The chain is built from TRBV7-3 and TRBJ1-5; 7 bases are shared with TRBD1. The CDR3 spans 13 residues. In germline, CDR1 is SGHTA, CDR2 FQGTGA. Trimming at V came to 5 bases and at J to 8 bases, leaving 6 bases not matched to a gene. The CDR3 spells CASSPDRNEPQHF. The CDR3 DNA is TGTGCCAGCAGCCCGGACAGGAATGAGCCCCAGCATTTT.